Shown below are 2 T cell receptor beta chains from a single sample sequenced in a study of neoadjuvant anti-PD-1 for oral cavity cancer. TCRdb's table, derived via immunoSEQ multiplex PCR, lists solely in-frame clones and lacks some. Of 7,000 or so clones in the sample, under 55% were seen once. Specimen: tumor tissue, collected before nivolumab (anti-PD-1) treatment. These receptors were obtained from a person aged 35 to 85 with oral cavity squamous cell carcinoma.

V is TRBV28 and J is TRBJ1-1; 10 bases align to TRBD1. This CDR3 is built from 16 residues. CDR1 and CDR2 from the germline V gene are MDHEN and SYDVKM. Trimming cost V 5 bases and J 1 base; bases outside gene matches: 7. The DNA of the CDR3 is TGTGCCAGCAGTCCGGGACAGGGGTTCGCGAACACTGAAGCTTTCTTT. As protein: CASSPGQGFANTEAFF.

This clone showed up just a few times. The gene calls are TRBV6-5 and TRBJ1-1; possibly TRBD1 for D (5 bases). The CDR3 length is 14 residues. Trimming removed 4 bases at V and 1 base at J, with 10 bases between. The germline gives CDR1 MNHEY, CDR2 SVGAGI. CDR3 residues: CASSSGGRNTEAFF. In DNA form, the CDR3 reads TGTGCCAGCAGTTCGGGGGGACGGAACACTGAAGCTTTCTTT.